The source of this T cell receptor (beta chain) is a study of CD8+CD57+ T cells in acquired aplastic anemia. Study outcomes and limitations: Controls did not differ significantly from patients in CD8+ Simpson's diversity.

Flow cytometry had shown expanded CD8+CD57+ cells in the patients chosen for sequencing. Every patient was diagnosed with severe acquired aplastic anemia. In germline, CDR1 is SGHTA, CDR2 FQGNSA. This CDR3 is 17 amino acids long. In the case of this clonotype: Antigen: not known. The junction does not match germline at one end; this may be a read error.

TCR beta VDJ and CDR3 were profiled, and genomic DNA was the template. TCRdb re-derived calls from the reads in MiXCR, one entry per CDR3 protein. The sample holds about 43,000 distinct CDR3 sequences, under 80% seen once. Sequencing input: sorted CD4+, CD8+, or CD8+CD57+ T cells (not recorded which) from PBMCs. The TCR originated in a human donor with aplastic anemia. The chain is built from TRBV7-2 and TRBJ1-2, with TRBD1 matching over 11 bases. For the CDR3, the DNA is TGCGCCAGCAGCCAACGATTCGGACAGGGGGCAATGTATGGCTACACCTTC. Translated, it gives CASSQRFGQGAMYGYTF.